This note documents a single T cell receptor (beta chain) sequence. In TCRdb, the 5' RACE reads were re-called with MiXCR into one record per CDR3 protein. The table shows 450,000 or so distinct CDR3 sequences, with approximately 25% occurring only once. The data were taken from a study of identical twins. This CDR3 region has 14 residues. A further study also used this sample, focusing on T cells expressing NK-cell markers. That study reports: All TCR beta repertoires analysed originated from sorted CD3+CD56+NKG2C+, CD3+CD56+NKG2C- and CD3+CD56-NKG2C+ T cells.

The rearrangement joins TRBV21-1 to TRBJ1-3. TRBV21-1 has pseudogene status. Sequencing used CD4+ T cells sorted from blood. This TCR derives from a woman aged 18-35 years in good health. The CDR3 is CASSKGVPGNTIYF. The CDR3 DNA sequence: TGTGCCAGCAGCAAAGGAGTTCCTGGAAACACCATATATTTT.